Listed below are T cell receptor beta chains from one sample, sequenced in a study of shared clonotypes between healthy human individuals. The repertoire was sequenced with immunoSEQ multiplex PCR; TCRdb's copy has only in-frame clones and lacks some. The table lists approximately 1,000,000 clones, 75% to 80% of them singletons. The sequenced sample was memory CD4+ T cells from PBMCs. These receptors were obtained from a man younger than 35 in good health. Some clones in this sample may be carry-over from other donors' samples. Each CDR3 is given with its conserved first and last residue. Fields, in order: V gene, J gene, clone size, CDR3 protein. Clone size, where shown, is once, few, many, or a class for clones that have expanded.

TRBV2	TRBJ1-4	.	CASSGRGELWHEKLFF
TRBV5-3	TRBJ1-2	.	CASRDRAGRSYGYTF
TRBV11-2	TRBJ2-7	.	CASSPRLGAHEQYF
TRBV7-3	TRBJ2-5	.	CASSQSGTSGETQYF
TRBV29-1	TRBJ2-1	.	CSVLWRSSYNEQFF
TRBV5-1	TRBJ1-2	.	CASSLGPGESGYTF
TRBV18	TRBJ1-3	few	CASSPTQTGGGNTIYF
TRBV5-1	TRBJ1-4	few	CASSPGQLNEKLFF
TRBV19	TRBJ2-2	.	CASMSGVGTGELFF
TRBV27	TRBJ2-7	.	CASSPPREASGSHEQYF
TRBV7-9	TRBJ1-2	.	CASSEQRGYTF
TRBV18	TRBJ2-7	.	CASSPYGGRGYEQYF
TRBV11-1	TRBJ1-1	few	CASREFAEAFF
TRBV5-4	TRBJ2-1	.	CASSPKSGAPHEQFF
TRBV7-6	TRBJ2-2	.	CASSSTRTGELFF
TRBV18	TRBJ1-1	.	CASSPTWNTEAFF
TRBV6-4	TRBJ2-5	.	CASTRLDRGETQYF
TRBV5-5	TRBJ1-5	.	CASSLAGGINQPQHF
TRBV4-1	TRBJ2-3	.	CASTELFGDTQYF
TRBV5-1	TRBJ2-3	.	CASSLILADTQYF
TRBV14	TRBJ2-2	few	CASSQDVGRGELFF
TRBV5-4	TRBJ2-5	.	CASSLTTRETQYF
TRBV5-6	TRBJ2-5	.	CASSVLGGETQYF
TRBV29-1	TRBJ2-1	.	CSVESGIDEQFF
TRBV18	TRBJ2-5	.	CASSPSVGGETQYF
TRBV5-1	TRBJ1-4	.	CASGPGGINEKLFF
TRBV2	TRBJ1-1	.	CASSELGQGNTEAFF
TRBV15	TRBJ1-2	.	CATSRDTGRYGYTF
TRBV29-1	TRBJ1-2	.	CSVGAASYGYTF
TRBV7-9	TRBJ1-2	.	CASSLAADSLTF
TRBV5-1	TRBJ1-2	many	CASSPDRADGYTF
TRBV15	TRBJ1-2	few	CATSETGFGYTF
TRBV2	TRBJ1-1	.	CASSNNLNTEAFF
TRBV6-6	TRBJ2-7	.	CASTERAGSSYEQYF